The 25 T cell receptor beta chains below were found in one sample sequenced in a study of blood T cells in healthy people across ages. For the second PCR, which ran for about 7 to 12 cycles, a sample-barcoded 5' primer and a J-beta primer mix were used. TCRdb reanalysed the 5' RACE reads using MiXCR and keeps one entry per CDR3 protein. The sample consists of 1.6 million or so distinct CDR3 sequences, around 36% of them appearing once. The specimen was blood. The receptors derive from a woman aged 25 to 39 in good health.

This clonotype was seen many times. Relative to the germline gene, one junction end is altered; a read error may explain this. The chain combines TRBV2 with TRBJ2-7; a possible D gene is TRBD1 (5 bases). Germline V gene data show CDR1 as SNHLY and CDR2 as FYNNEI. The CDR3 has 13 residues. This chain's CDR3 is CASSEDSSYEQYF. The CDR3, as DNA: TGTGCCAGCAGCGAAGACAGCTCCTACGAGCAGTACTTC.

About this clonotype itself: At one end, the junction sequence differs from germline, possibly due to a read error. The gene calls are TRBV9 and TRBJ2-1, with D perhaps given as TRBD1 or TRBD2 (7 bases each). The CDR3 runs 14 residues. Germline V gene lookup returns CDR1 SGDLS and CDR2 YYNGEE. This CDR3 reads CAGSGTVKINEQFF. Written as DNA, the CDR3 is TGTGCCGGCAGCGGGACAGTGAAGATCAATGAGCAGTTCTTC.

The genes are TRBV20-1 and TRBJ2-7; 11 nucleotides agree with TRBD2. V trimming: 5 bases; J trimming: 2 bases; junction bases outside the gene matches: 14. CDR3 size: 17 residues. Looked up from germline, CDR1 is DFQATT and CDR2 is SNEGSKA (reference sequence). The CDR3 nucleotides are TGCAGTGCTCCTACTAGCGGGAGAGGGGGTAGGACCTACGAGCAGTACTTC. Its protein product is CSAPTSGRGGRTYEQYF.

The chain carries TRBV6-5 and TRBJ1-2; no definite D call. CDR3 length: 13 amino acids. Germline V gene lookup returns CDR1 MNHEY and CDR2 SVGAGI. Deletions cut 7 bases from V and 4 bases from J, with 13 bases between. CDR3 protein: CASIEGILYGYTF. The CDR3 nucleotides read TGTGCCAGCATCGAAGGTATCCTCTATGGCTACACCTTC.

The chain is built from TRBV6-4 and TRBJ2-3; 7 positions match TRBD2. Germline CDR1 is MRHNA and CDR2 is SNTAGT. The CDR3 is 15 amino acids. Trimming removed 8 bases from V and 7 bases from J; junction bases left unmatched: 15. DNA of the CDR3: TGTGCCAGCCCCATCACTAGCGCTCCTCACCATACGCAGTATTTT. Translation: CASPITSAPHHTQYF.

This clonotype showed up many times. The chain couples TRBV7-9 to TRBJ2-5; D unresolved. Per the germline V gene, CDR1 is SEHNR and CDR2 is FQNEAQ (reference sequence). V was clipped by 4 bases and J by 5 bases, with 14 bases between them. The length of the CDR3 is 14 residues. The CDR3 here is CASSSGPWFETQYF. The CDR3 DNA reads TGTGCCAGCAGCTCCGGCCCTTGGTTCGAGACCCAGTACTTC.

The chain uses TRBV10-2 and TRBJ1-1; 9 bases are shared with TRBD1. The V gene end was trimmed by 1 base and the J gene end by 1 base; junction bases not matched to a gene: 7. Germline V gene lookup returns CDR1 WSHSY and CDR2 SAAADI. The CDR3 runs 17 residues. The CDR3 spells CASSEFDRGSENTEAFF. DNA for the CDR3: TGCGCCAGCAGTGAGTTTGACAGGGGGAGTGAGAACACTGAAGCTTTCTTT.

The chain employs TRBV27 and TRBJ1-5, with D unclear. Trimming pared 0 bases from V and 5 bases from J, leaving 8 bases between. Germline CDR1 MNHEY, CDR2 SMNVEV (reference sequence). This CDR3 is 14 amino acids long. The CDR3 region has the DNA TGTGCCAGCAGTTTATCAAAAGGCGATCAGCCCCAGCATTTT. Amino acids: CASSLSKGDQPQHF.

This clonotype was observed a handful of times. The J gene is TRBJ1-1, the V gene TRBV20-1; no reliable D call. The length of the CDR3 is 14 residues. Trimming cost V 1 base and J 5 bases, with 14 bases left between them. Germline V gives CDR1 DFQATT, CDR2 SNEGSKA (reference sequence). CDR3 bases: TGCAGTGCTAGAGGGGGTAGATGGTCAACTGAAGCTTTCTTT. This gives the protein CSARGGRWSTEAFF.

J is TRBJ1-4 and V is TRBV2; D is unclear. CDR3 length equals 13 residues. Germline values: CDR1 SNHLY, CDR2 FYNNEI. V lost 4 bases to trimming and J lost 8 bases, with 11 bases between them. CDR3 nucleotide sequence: TGTGCCAGCAGTGGAAAAAATCAGGAAAAACTGTTTTTT. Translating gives CASSGKNQEKLFF.

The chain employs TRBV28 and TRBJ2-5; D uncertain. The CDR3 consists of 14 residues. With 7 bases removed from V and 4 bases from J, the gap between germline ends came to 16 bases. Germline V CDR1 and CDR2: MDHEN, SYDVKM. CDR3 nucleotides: TGTGCCAGCATAGGTCAGTTGCTCGGAGAGACCCAGTACTTC. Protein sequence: CASIGQLLGETQYF.

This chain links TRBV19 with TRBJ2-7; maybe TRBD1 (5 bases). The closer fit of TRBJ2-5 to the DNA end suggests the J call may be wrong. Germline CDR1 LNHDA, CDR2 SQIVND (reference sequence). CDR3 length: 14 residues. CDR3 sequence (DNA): TGTGCCAGTAGTTCCCTCAGGGTAAAGGAGACCCAGTACTTC. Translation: CASSSLRVKETQYF.

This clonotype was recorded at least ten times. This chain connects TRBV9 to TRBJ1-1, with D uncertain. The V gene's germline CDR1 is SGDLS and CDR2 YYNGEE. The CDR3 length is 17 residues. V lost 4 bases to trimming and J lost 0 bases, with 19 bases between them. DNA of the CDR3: TGTGCCAGCAGCCATGACTGGCAGTCGGGCATGAACACTGAAGCTTTCTTT. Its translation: CASSHDWQSGMNTEAFF.

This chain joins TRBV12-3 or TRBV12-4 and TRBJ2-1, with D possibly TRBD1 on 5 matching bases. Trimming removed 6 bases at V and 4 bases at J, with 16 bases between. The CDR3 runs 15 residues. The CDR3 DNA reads TGTGCCAGCAGACGAACAGGTTTGGGTTACAATGAGCAGTTCTTC. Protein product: CASRRTGLGYNEQFF.

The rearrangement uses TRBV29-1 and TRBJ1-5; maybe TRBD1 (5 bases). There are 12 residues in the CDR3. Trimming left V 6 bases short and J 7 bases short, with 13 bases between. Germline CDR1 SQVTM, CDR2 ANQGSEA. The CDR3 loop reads CSVGTPGQPQHF. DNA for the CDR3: TGCAGCGTGGGGACTCCAGGGCAGCCCCAGCATTTT.

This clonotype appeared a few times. Here the CDR3 DNA reads TGTGCCAGCAGCCTTATACGGGCTGGGGAGAATGAGCAGTTCTTC. This gives the protein CASSLIRAGENEQFF. This chain uses TRBV12-3 or TRBV12-4 with TRBJ2-1, with D possibly being TRBD2 (5 bases). The V end was cut by 6 bases, the J end by 7 bases, with 19 bases between. This CDR3 spans 15 amino acids.

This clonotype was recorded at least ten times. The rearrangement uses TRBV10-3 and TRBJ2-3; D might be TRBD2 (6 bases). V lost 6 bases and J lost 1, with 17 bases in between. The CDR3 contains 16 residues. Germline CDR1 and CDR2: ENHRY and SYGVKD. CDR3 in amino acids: CAIRRERASGTDTQYF. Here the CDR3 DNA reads TGTGCCATCAGGAGGGAGCGGGCGTCAGGCACAGATACGCAGTATTTT.

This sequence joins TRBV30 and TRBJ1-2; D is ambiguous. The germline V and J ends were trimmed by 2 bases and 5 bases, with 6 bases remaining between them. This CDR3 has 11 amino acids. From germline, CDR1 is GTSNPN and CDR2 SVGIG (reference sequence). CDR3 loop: CAWSSRYGYTF. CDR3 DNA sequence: TGTGCCTGGAGTTCGAGATATGGCTACACCTTC.

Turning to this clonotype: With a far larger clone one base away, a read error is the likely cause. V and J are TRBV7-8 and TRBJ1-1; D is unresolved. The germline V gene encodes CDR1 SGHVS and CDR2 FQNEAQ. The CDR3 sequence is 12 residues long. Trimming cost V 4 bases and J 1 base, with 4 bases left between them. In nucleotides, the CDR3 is TGTGCCAGCAGCTCCGCGAACACTGAAGCTTTCTTT. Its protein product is CASSSANTEAFF.

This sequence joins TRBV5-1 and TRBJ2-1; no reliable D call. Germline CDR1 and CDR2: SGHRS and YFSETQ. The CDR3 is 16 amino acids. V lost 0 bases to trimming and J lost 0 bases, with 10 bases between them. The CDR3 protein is CASSLEGVSSYNEQFF. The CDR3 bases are TGCGCCAGCAGCTTGGAAGGCGTTAGCTCCTACAATGAGCAGTTCTTC.

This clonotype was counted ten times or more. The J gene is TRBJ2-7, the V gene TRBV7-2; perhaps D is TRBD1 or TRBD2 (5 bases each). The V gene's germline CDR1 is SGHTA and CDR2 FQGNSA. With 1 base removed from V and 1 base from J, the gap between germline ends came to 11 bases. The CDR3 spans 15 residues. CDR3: CASSLGGVQSYEQYF. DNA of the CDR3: TGTGCCAGCAGCTTAGGAGGGGTACAGTCCTACGAGCAGTACTTC. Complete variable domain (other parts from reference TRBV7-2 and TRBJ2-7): GAGVSQSPSNKVTEKGKDVELRCDPISGHTALYWYRQSLGQGLEFLIYFQGNSAPDKSGLPSDRFSAERTGGSVSTLTIQRTQQEDSAVYLCASSLGGVQSYEQYFGPGTRLTVT.

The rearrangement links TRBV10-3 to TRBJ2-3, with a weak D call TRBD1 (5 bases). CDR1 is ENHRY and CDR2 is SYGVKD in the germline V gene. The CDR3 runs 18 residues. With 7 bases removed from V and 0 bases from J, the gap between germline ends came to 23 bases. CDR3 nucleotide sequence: TGTGCCATCAAACCTAAGGGGATTGGAGTGCCTAGCACAGATACGCAGTATTTT. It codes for CAIKPKGIGVPSTDTQYF.

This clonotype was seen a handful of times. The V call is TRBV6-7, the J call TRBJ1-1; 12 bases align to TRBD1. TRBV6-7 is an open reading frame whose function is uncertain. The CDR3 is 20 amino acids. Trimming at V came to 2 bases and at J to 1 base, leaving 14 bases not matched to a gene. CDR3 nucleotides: TGTGCCAGCAGTTACAATTCACCGGGACAGGGGGCTACTAGGAACACTGAAGCTTTCTTT. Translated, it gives CASSYNSPGQGATRNTEAFF.

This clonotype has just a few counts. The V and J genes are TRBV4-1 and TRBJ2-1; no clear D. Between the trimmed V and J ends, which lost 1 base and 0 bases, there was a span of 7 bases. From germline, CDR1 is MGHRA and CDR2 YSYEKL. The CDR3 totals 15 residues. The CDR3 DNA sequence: TGCGCCAGCAGCCAAGTAACTATCTCCTACAATGAGCAGTTCTTC. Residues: CASSQVTISYNEQFF.

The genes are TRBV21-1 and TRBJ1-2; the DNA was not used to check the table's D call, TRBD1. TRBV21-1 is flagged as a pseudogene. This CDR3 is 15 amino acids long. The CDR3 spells CASSKAASGDYGYTF. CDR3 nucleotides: TGTGCCAGCAGCAAAGCTGCTTCGGGCGACTATGGCTACACCTTC.